The 3 T cell receptor beta chains below all came from one sample that was sequenced in a study of control samples from healthy donors and cancer patients. Only in-frame clones appear in the TCRdb table, and some are missing; sequencing was by immunoSEQ multiplex PCR. Of about 150,000 clones listed, nearly 95% are singletons. Specimen: blood. The receptors derive from a man between 50 and 59 years old in good health.

The chain recombines TRBV28 with TRBJ1-1; D is uncertain. Per the germline V gene, CDR1 is MDHEN and CDR2 is SYDVKM. The CDR3 runs 14 residues. V was cut by 5 bases and J by 3 bases, with 13 bases left in between. The CDR3 DNA sequence: TGTGCCAGCAGTCTCCCCCGGACGGACACTGAAGCTTTCTTT. This encodes CASSLPRTDTEAFF.

The rearrangement joins TRBV28 to TRBJ2-3; D uncertain. Trimming took off 1 base at V and 4 bases at J, with 0 bases between the two ends. The CDR3 totals 11 residues. Germline V CDR1 and CDR2: MDHEN, SYDVKM. CDR3 amino acids: CASSLSDTQYF. In DNA, the CDR3 is TGTGCCAGCAGTTTATCAGATACGCAGTATTTT.

In this sample, this clone turned up a few times. V is TRBV27 and J is TRBJ1-3; D gene unclear. CDR3 size: 14 residues. CDR1 MNHEY and CDR2 SMNVEV come from the germline V gene (reference sequence). Trimming took 0 bases from V and 2 from J, leaving 5 bases between them. CDR3 bases: TGTGCCAGCAGTTTATCGAATACTGGAAACACCATATATTTT. The encoded protein is CASSLSNTGNTIYF.